Below are 10 T cell receptor beta chains sequenced from a single sample in a study of blood T cell repertoires in COVID-19. Generated by immunoSEQ multiplex PCR, the TCRdb table keeps only in-frame clones and is missing some. Of approximately 100,000 clones in the sample, about 90% were seen once. Input material: peripheral blood. The origin of the receptors is a human donor in a cohort sampled during active COVID-19.

The CDR3 loop is CASSRLDRVAEAFF. In DNA, the CDR3 is TGTGCCAGCAGTAGACTGGACAGGGTTGCTGAAGCTTTCTTT. The chain links TRBV7-2 to TRBJ1-1; 8 positions agree with TRBD1. CDR3 length equals 14 residues. Germline CDR1 reads SGHTA; CDR2 reads FQGNSA. Germline trimming cut 6 bases from V and 6 bases from J; bases unmatched to any gene: 9.

The V and J genes are TRBV10-3 and TRBJ2-3; TRBD1 matches at 8 bases. Losses at the gene ends were 5 bases for V and 4 bases for J; bases not matched to a gene: 11. This CDR3 has 16 amino acids. CDR1 and CDR2 (germline): ENHRY, SYGVKD. CDR3 nucleotide sequence: TGTGCCATCAGTAACTCGGGACAGGCGAGTGCAGATACGCAGTATTTT. Translating gives CAISNSGQASADTQYF.

The chain has TRBV27 and TRBJ2-3; 12 bases are shared with TRBD2. V lost 2 bases and J lost 0; bases outside the gene matches: 6. The germline gives CDR1 MNHEY, CDR2 SMNVEV (reference sequence). This CDR3 region has 18 residues. CDR3 coding DNA: TGTGCCAGCAGTTTACGACTAGCGGGGGTTGTTAGCACAGATACGCAGTATTTT. Its protein product is CASSLRLAGVVSTDTQYF.

This rearrangement joins TRBV28 to TRBJ1-2; TRBD1 is a possible D gene (5 bases). Between the trimmed V and J ends, which lost 4 bases and 7 bases, there was a span of 16 bases. The CDR3 loop spans 14 amino acids. The germline V gene has CDR1 MDHEN and CDR2 SYDVKM. The CDR3 reads CASSSPQALRGYTF. The CDR3, as DNA: TGTGCCAGCAGTTCCCCACAGGCGTTACGTGGCTACACCTTC.

This clone was recorded once. This chain connects TRBV5-1 to TRBJ1-1, with TRBD1 matching over 7 bases. There are 15 residues in the CDR3. V gave up 4 bases and J gave up 2 bases; unmatched junction bases: 8. Germline V gene sequence: CDR1 SGHRS, CDR2 YFSETQ. The CDR3 here is CASSHGTDLNTEAFF. The CDR3 bases are TGCGCCAGCAGCCATGGGACAGACCTAAACACTGAAGCTTTCTTT.

This chain connects TRBV5-1 to TRBJ1-6; D is unclear. Germline CDR1 is SGHRS and CDR2 is YFSETQ. The V end was cut by 5 bases, the J end by 4 bases, with 7 bases between. The CDR3 loop spans 13 amino acids. The CDR3 region has the DNA TGCGCCAGCAGGCGTGAATATAATTCACCCCTCCACTTT. Protein product: CASRREYNSPLHF.

The chain carries TRBV19 and TRBJ1-1, with unresolved D. V was clipped by 2 bases and J by 4 bases, with 20 bases between them. CDR3 length equals 17 residues. CDR1 and CDR2 (germline): LNHDA, SQIVND (reference sequence). CDR3 DNA sequence: TGTGCCAGTAGTATATATTTCCGGGGATCGGGTGGCACTGAAGCTTTCTTT. Translation gives CASSIYFRGSGGTEAFF.

The chain is built from TRBV6-5 and TRBJ2-1; 12 bases agree with TRBD2. Germline V gene data show CDR1 as MNHEY and CDR2 as SVGAGI. Germline trimming cut 5 bases from V and 10 bases from J; bases unmatched to any gene: 6. This CDR3 contains 14 residues. DNA for the CDR3: TGTGCCAGCAGTCGGACTAGCGGGGCTCCAGAGCAGTTCTTC. Translating gives CASSRTSGAPEQFF.

The CDR3 is CASGTGTDHSYNEQFF. The DNA of the CDR3 is TGTGCCAGCGGGACCGGGACAGACCATTCCTACAATGAGCAGTTCTTC. This chain connects TRBV5-5 to TRBJ2-1; 7 bases map to TRBD1. This CDR3 comprises 16 residues. The V gene end was trimmed by 7 bases and the J gene end by 1 base; junction bases not matched to a gene: 11. The V gene's germline CDR1 is SGHKS and CDR2 YYEKEE (reference sequence).

This clone occurred once. This chain connects TRBV7-9 to TRBJ2-1, with 7 nucleotides matching TRBD1. The V gene end was trimmed by 5 bases and the J gene end by 5 bases; junction bases not matched to a gene: 9. This CDR3 has 15 amino acids. Per the germline V gene, CDR1 is SEHNR and CDR2 is FQNEAQ (reference sequence). As DNA, the CDR3 is TGTGCCAGCAGCCCCCCCGGGACAGCCGACAATGAGCAGTTCTTC. It codes for CASSPPGTADNEQFF.